The sequence of this TCR beta chain was determined in a study of blood T cell repertoires in COVID-19. The wider study: From T cells, B-cell-depleted T cells, or PBMCs came the material, which was cDNA or gDNA.

This clone was observed a single time. Per the germline V gene, CDR1 is DFQATT and CDR2 is SNEGSKA (reference sequence). The CDR3 consists of 13 residues. Trimming took off 3 bases at V and 6 bases at J, with 12 bases between the two ends. Original processing notes: Reference gene primer amplification gave estimated nucleated cell counts. Sequencing used immunoSEQ multiplex PCR; TCRdb keeps in-frame clones, though not all of them. The D gene and trimming were derived from the DNA, and the V and J assignments and clone size from that table. Found here are roughly 76,000 clones, approximately 80% of them singletons; the top ten hold around a third.

The clonotype comes from a woman between 65 and 79 years old with acute or convalescent COVID-19. Sequenced: peripheral blood. This chain connects TRBV20-1 to TRBJ1-5; TRBD1 is a possible D gene (5 bases). The CDR3 nucleotides are TGCAGTGCTAGTGCCAGGGTGCCTCAGCCCCAGCATTTT. Residues: CSASARVPQPQHF.